A single TCR beta chain is shown here with its context. What it binds is unknown. These data come from a study of vaccination effects on CD4 cells after COVID-19. Study-wide points: The study got few convalescent patients and did not collect any early post-infection timepoints.

The repertoire was sequenced with immunoSEQ multiplex PCR; TCRdb's copy has only in-frame clones and lacks some. Of 40,000 to 50,000 clones in the sample, roughly 65% were seen once. Expansion with viral peptide pools was applied to antigen-specific CD4+ T cells by the ViraFEST assay prior to sequencing. Once cultured for 10 days, the cells underwent separation to obtain CD4+ T cells. The person acquired a PCR-confirmed SARS-CoV-2 infection between March and December 2020. Cultures got half-medium changes with IL-2 on days 3 and 7. This specimen was CD4+ T cells from PBMCs cultured with a peptide pool, taken before COVID-19 vaccination. The source is a human donor who had a prior SARS-CoV-2 infection.

As DNA, the CDR3 is TGTGCCAGCAGCCAAGATAGAAGAGAGACCCAGTACTTC. The encoded protein is CASSQDRRETQYF. The chain recombines TRBV4-2 with TRBJ2-5, with D hard to call. V was clipped by 0 bases and J by 4 bases, with 6 bases between them. The germline CDR1 and CDR2 sequences are LGHNA and YNFKEQ. The CDR3 runs to 13 residues.